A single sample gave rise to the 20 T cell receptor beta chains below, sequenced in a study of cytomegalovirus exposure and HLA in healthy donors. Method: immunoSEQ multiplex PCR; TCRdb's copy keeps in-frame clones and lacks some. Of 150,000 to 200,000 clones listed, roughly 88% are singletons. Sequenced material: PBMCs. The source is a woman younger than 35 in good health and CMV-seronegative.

The CDR3 is CAWNRGSGQETQYF. The CDR3 DNA sequence: TGTGCCTGGAACAGGGGCTCGGGCCAAGAGACCCAGTACTTC. The chain employs TRBV30 and TRBJ2-5, with 7 bases that match TRBD1. Germline V lookup: CDR1 GTSNPN, CDR2 SVGIG (reference sequence). The junction had 6 bases not matched to a gene; V was cut back by 4 bases and J by 1 base. The CDR3 sequence is 14 residues long.

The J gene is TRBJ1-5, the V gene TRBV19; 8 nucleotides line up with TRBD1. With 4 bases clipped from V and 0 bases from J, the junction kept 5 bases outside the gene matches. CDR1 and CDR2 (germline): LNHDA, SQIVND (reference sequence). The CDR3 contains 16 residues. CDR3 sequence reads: CASSKMTGDSNQPQHF. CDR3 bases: TGTGCCAGTAGTAAAATGACAGGGGATAGCAATCAGCCCCAGCATTTT.

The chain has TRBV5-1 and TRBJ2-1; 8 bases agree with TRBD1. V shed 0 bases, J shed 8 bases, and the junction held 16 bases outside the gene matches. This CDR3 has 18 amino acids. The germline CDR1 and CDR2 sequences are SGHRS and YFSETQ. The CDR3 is CASSLVASGTGLYDEQFF. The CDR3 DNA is TGCGCCAGCAGCTTGGTGGCCTCGGGGACAGGTTTGTATGATGAGCAGTTCTTC.

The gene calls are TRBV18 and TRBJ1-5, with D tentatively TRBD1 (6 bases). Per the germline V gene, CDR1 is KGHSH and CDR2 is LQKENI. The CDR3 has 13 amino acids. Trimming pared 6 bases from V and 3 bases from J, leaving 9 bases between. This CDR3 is CASSGQNNQPQHF. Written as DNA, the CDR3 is TGTGCCAGCTCCGGACAGAACAATCAGCCCCAGCATTTT.

The CDR3 loop reads CASSQDLGTPYGYTF. For the CDR3, the DNA is TGTGCCAGCAGCCAAGATCTCGGGACACCCTATGGCTACACCTTC. The chain joins TRBV4-2 to TRBJ1-2; maybe TRBD1 (6 bases). The CDR3 has 15 residues. The V end was cut by 0 bases, the J end by 4 bases, with 12 bases between. Germline V gives CDR1 LGHNA, CDR2 YNFKEQ.

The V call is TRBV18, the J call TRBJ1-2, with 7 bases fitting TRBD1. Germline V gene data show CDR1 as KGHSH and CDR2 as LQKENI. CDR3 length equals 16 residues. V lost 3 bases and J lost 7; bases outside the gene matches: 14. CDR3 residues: CASSPTVGTDHLGYTF. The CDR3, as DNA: TGTGCCAGCTCACCTACGGTGGGGACAGACCATCTTGGCTACACCTTC.

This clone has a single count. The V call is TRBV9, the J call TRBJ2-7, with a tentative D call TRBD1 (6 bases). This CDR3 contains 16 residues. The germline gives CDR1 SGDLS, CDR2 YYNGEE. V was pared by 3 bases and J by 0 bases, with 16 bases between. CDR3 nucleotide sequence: TGTGCCAGCAGCGCCCTGGACAGAGCGAACTCCTACGAGCAGTACTTC. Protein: CASSALDRANSYEQYF.

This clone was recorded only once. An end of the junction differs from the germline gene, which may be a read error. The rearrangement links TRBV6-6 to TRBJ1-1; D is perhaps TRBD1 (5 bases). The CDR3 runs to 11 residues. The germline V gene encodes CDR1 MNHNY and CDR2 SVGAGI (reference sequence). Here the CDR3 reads CASRRGELALF. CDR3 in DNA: TGTGCCAGCAGGCGGGGGGAACTTGCCCTCTTT.

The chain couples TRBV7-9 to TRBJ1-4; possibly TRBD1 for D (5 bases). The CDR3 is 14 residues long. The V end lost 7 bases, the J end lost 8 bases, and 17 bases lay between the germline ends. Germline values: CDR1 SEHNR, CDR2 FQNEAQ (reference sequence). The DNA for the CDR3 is TGTGCCAGCACGGGGGGGTTATTCGCCGAAAAACTGTTTTTT. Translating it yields CASTGGLFAEKLFF. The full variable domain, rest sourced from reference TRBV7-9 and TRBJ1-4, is DTGVSQNPRHKITKRGQNVTFRCDPISEHNRLYWYRQTLGQGPEFLTYFQNEAQLEKSRLLSDRFSAERPKGSFSTLEIQRTEQGDSAMYLCASTGGLFAEKLFFGSGTQLSVL.

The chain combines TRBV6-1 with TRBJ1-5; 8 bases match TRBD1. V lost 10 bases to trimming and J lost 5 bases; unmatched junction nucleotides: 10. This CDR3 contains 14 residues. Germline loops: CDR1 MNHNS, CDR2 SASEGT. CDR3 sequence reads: CATLRDRGDQPQHF. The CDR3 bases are TGTGCCACCCTCAGAGACAGGGGAGATCAGCCCCAGCATTTT.

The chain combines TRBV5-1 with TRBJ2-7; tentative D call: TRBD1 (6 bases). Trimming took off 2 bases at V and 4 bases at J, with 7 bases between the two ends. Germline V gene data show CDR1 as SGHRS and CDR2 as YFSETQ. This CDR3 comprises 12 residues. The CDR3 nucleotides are TGCGCCAGCAGCTTCGACAGGTACGAGCAGTACTTC. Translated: CASSFDRYEQYF.

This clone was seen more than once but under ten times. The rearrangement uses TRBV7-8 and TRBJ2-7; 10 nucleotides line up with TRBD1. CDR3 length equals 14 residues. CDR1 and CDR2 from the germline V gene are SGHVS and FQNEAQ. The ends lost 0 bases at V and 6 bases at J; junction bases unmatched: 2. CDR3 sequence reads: CASSLAGTGAEQYF. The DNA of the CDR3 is TGTGCCAGCAGCTTAGCTGGGACAGGGGCCGAGCAGTACTTC.

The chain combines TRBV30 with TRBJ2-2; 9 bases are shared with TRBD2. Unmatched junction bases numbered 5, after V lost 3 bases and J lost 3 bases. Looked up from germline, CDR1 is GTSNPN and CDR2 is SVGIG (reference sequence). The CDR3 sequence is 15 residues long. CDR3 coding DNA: TGTGCCTGGAGAAGCGGGGGGTTGTACACCGGGGAGCTGTTTTTT. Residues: CAWRSGGLYTGELFF. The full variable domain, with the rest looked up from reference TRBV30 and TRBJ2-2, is SQTIHQWPATLVQPVGSPLSLECTVEGTSNPNLYWYRQAAGRGLQLLFYSVGIGQISSEVPQNLSASRPQDRQFILSSKKLLLSDSGFYLCAWRSGGLYTGELFFGEGSRLTVL.

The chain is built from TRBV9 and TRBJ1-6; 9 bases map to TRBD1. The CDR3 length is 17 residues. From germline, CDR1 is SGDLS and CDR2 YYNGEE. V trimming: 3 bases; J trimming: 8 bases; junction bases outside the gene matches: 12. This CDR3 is CASSAGPGQGVHSPLHF. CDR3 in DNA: TGTGCCAGCAGCGCCGGACCGGGACAGGGCGTCCATTCACCCCTCCACTTT.

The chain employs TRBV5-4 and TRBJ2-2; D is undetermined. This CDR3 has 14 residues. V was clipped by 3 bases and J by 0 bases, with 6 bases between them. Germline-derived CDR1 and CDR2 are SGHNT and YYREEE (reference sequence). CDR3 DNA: TGTGCCAGCAGCTCACAATCGAACACCGGGGAGCTGTTTTTT. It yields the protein CASSSQSNTGELFF.

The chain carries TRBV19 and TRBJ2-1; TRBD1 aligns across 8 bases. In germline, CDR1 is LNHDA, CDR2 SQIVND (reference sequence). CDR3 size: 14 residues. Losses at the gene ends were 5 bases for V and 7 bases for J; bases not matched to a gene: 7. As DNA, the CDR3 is TGTGCCAGTAGTTCTCGACAGGGGAGAAATGAGCAGTTCTTC. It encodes CASSSRQGRNEQFF.

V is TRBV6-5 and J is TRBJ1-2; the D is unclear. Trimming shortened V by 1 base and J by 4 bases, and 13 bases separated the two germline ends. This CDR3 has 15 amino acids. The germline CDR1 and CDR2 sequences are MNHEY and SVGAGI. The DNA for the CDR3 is TGTGCCAGCAGTTACTATCTCAACAGCCTCTATGGCTACACCTTC. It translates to CASSYYLNSLYGYTF.

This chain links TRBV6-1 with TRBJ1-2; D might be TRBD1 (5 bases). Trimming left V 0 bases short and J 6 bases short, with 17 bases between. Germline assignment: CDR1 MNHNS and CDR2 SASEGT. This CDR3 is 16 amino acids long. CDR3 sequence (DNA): TGTGCCAGCAGTGAAGCTCCCCGGGGGGGGACGCATGGCTACACCTTC. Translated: CASSEAPRGGTHGYTF.

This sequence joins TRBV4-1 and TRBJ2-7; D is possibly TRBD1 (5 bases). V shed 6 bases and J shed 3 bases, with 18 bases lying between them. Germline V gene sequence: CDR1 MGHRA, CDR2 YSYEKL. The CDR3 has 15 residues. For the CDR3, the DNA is TGCGCCAGCAGTCCTACACAGGACCCCTTCTACGAGCAGTACTTC. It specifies CASSPTQDPFYEQYF.

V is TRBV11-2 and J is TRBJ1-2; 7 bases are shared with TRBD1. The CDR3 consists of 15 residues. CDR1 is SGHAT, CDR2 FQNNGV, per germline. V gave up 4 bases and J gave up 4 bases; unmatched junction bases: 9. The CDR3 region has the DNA TGTGCCAGCAGCTATCTCCGGGACAGATCCTATGGCTACACCTTC. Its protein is CASSYLRDRSYGYTF.